This TCR beta chain stems from a study of shared clonotypes between healthy human individuals. Overall study: Donors were a couple of women and a few men aged 18 to 49. Notes on the study in general: Some clonotypes were shared by all four sorted-subset donors, while others were not shared. The non-shared ones had lower generation probabilities than the shared ones.

Trimming shortened V by 4 bases and J by 5 bases, and 2 bases separated the two germline ends. The CDR3 spans 10 residues. Germline assignment: CDR1 KGHSH and CDR2 LQKENI. CD4+ cells yielded CD45RA+ naive and CD45RA-negative memory subsets. About this clone itself: The antigen remains undetermined. Other nucleotide sequences from this sample produce the same CDR3.

The method was immunoSEQ multiplex PCR; TCRdb's version includes in-frame clones alone and lacks a portion of them. The data contain under 1,100,000 clones, under 80% of them singletons. Sequenced sample: memory CD4+ T cells sorted from blood. As for subset: CD45RA-negative fraction. This clonotype was sampled from a man aged 18 to 29 in good health. The chain has TRBV18 and TRBJ2-5; no clear D. CDR3 nucleotides: TGTGCCAGCTCACAGGAGACCCAGTACTTC. Its protein is CASSQETQYF.